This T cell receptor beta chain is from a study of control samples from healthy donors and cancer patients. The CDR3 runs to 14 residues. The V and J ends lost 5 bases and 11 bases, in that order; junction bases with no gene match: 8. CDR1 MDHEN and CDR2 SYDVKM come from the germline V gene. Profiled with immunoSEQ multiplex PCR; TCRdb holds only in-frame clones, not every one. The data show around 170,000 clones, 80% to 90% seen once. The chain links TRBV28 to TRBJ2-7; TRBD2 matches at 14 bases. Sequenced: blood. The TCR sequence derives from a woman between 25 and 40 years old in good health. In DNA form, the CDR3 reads TGTGCCAGCAGTCCACCGACTAGCGGGAGGGCCGAGTACTTC. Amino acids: CASSPPTSGRAEYF.